Below are 15 T cell receptor beta chains sequenced from a single sample in a study of tumor-infiltrating lymphocytes in oesophageal squamous cell carcinoma. TCRdb analysed the PCR reads with MiXCR anew, one entry per CDR3 protein. The sample yields 15,000 to 25,000 distinct CDR3 sequences, 35% to 50% seen once. Sequencing was carried out using normal esophageal tissue next to the tumor. The receptors were gathered from a male donor with esophageal squamous cell carcinoma.

The genes are TRBV10-1 and TRBJ2-2; a weak D match, TRBD1 (6 bases). Trimming left V 3 bases short and J 6 bases short, with 8 bases between. This CDR3 has 13 amino acids. Germline V gives CDR1 WNHNN, CDR2 SYGVQD (reference sequence). This chain's CDR3 is CASSEQGSGELFF. In nucleotides, the CDR3 is TGCGCCAGCAGTGAACAGGGCTCCGGGGAGCTGTTTTTT.

This clonotype was counted only a few times. The V call is TRBV7-8, the J call TRBJ2-3; the match to TRBD2 covers 8 bases. The CDR3 spans 15 residues. Germline assignment: CDR1 SGHVS and CDR2 FQNEAQ. V lost 5 bases, J lost 11 bases, and 15 bases stayed unmatched. In DNA form, the CDR3 reads TGTGCCAGCAGCCTCTCCGGGGGGGGGGCGGTTATGCAGTATTTT. Translated: CASSLSGGGAVMQYF.

The table lists this clonotype with a few counts. The chain uses TRBV7-8 and TRBJ2-1; 9 bases fit TRBD1. Near its end, the DNA agrees better with TRBJ2-7, so the J call may be wrong. The CDR3 extends over 16 amino acids. Germline V gene lookup returns CDR1 SGHVS and CDR2 FQNEAQ. The CDR3 DNA reads as TGTGCCAGCAGCTTAGAAGCCTTGGACAGGGGTTACGAGCAGTACTTC. It is translated as CASSLEALDRGYEQYF.

This clonotype was observed a handful of times. The J gene is TRBJ1-3, the V gene TRBV27; unclear D gene. The CDR3 extends over 13 amino acids. Deletions cut 4 bases from V and 8 bases from J, with 12 bases between. Looked up from germline, CDR1 is MNHEY and CDR2 is SMNVEV (reference sequence). The chain's CDR3 is CASSSNGVDTIYF. The CDR3 DNA follows: TGTGCCAGCAGTTCGAACGGGGTGGACACCATATATTTT.

This clonotype has ten or more counts. The chain joins TRBV5-5 to TRBJ2-2, with TRBD1 identical over 7 bases. Per germline, CDR1 SGHKS and CDR2 YYEKEE (reference sequence). J gave up 0 bases and V 4 bases, and 6 bases lay outside the gene matches. The CDR3 has 16 amino acids. CDR3 amino acids: CASSGTGAANTGELFF. CDR3 in DNA: TGTGCCAGCAGCGGAACAGGGGCGGCGAACACCGGGGAGCTGTTTTTT.

This chain joins TRBV18 and TRBJ2-7; 9 nucleotides line up with TRBD1. The CDR3 extends over 13 amino acids. From germline, CDR1 is KGHSH and CDR2 LQKENI. V trimming: 0 bases; J trimming: 13 bases; junction bases outside the gene matches: 7. CDR3 protein: CASSPPYRDRAYF. In DNA, the CDR3 is TGTGCCAGCTCACCACCATACCGGGACAGGGCTTACTTC. Looking up the rest from reference TRBV18 and TRBJ2-7 gives the full variable domain: NAGVMQNPRHLVRRRGQEARLRCSPMKGHSHVYWYRQLPEEGLKFMVYLQKENIIDESGMPKERFSAEFPKEGPSILRIQQVVRGDSAAYFCASSPPYRDRAYFGPGTRLTVT.

This clonotype is medium-sized by share. The chain links TRBV7-2 to TRBJ2-1, with no clear D. The CDR3 length is 14 residues. The germline V gene encodes CDR1 SGHTA and CDR2 FQGNSA. Trimming cost V 1 base and J 6 bases, with 10 bases left between them. CDR3 coding DNA: TGTGCCAGCAGCTTAGGTGACTCCCGCAATGAGCAGTTCTTC. It yields the protein CASSLGDSRNEQFF.

This clonotype was recorded many times. The chain employs TRBV6-1 and TRBJ1-4; D is ambiguous. The germline gives CDR1 MNHNS, CDR2 SASEGT. The CDR3 sequence is 14 residues long. Trimming took off 7 bases at V and 0 bases at J, with 9 bases between the two ends. The DNA of the CDR3 is TGTGCCAGCAACTTACGCGCAACTAATGAAAAACTGTTTTTT. Translation gives CASNLRATNEKLFF.

This clonotype was seen more than once but under ten times. This chain links TRBV28 with TRBJ1-1; D perhaps matches TRBD1 (6 bases). The length of the CDR3 is 11 residues. The germline CDR1 and CDR2 sequences are MDHEN and SYDVKM. Trimming cost V 8 bases and J 4 bases, with 8 bases left between them. The CDR3 DNA reads as TGTGCCAGCCAGGGGCCCACTGAAGCTTTCTTT. Amino acid sequence: CASQGPTEAFF.

This clonotype came up many times. This sequence may be a read error, since a much larger clone differs from it by one base. This chain links TRBV6-1 with TRBJ2-1, with a weak D call TRBD2 (6 bases). Near its end, the DNA agrees better with TRBJ2-7, so the J call may be wrong. The CDR3 runs to 14 residues. The germline V gene has CDR1 MNHNS and CDR2 SASEGT. The CDR3 loop reads CATRPPGSTNEQYF. CDR3 nucleotides: TGTGCCACACGTCCCCCCGGGAGTACCAATGAGCAGTACTTC.

Points on this clonotype: Sequence at one end of the junction differs from germline and may be a read error. The chain couples TRBV7-2 to TRBJ2-3, with D perhaps given as TRBD1 or TRBD2 (5 bases each). Germline-derived CDR1 and CDR2 are SGHTA and FQGNSA. This CDR3 comprises 10 residues. As DNA, the CDR3 is TGTGCCAGCAGCCCAGATTGGGGGTTTTTT. It specifies CASSPDWGFF.

In this sample, this clonotype turned up many times. The V call is TRBV18, the J call TRBJ2-2; 9 bases line up with TRBD1. Germline CDR1 KGHSH, CDR2 LQKENI. This CDR3 is 15 amino acids long. J was trimmed by 5 bases and V by 3 bases; bases with no gene match: 4. CDR3 sequence (DNA): TGTGCCAGCTCACCGATTGGACAGGGGACCGGGGAGCTGTTTTTT. Its protein product is CASSPIGQGTGELFF.

The J gene is TRBJ2-4, the V gene TRBV6-6, with a tentative D call TRBD2 (6 bases). Germline lookup yields CDR1 MNHNY and CDR2 SVGAGI (reference sequence). Trimming pared 3 bases from V and 0 bases from J, leaving 12 bases between. The CDR3 runs to 16 residues. CDR3 in amino acids: CASSYSGLLAKNIQYF. CDR3 DNA: TGTGCCAGCAGTTATTCCGGACTACTAGCCAAAAACATTCAGTACTTC.

Ten or more counts support this clonotype. The genes are TRBV28 and TRBJ1-4, with D maybe TRBD1 (5 bases). V was cut by 6 bases and J by 2 bases, with 13 bases left in between. This CDR3 is built from 15 residues. Germline V gene lookup returns CDR1 MDHEN and CDR2 SYDVKM. CDR3 sequence reads: CASSRAGRTNEKLFF. DNA of the CDR3: TGTGCCAGCAGCAGGGCGGGTAGGACTAATGAAAAACTGTTTTTT.

This clonotype was seen repeatedly, ten times or more. This chain joins TRBV10-3 and TRBJ2-3, with 14 bases lining up with TRBD2. This CDR3 comprises 20 residues. With 11 bases clipped from V and 3 bases from J, the junction kept 22 bases outside the gene matches. Germline-derived CDR1 and CDR2 are ENHRY and SYGVKD. The CDR3 DNA sequence: TGTGCCGTCCAGAGCCCGGGACTAGCGGGAGTGTATGGGGAAACAGATACGCAGTATTTT. Translated, it gives CAVQSPGLAGVYGETDTQYF.